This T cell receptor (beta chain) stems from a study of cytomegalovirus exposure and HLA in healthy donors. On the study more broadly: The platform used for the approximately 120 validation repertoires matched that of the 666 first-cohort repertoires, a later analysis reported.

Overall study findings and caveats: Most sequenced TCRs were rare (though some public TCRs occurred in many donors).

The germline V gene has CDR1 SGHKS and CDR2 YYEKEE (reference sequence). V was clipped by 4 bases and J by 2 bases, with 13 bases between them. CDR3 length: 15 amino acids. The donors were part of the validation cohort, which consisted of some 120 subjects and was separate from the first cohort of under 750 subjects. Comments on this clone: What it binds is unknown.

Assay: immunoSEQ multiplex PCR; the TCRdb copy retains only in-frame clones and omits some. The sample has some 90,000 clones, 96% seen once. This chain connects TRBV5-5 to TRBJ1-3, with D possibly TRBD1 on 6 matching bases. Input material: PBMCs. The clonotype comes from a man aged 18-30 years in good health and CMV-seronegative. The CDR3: CASSLSDRTGNTIYF. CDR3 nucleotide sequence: TGTGCCAGCAGCCTTTCCGACAGGACTGGAAACACCATATATTTT.